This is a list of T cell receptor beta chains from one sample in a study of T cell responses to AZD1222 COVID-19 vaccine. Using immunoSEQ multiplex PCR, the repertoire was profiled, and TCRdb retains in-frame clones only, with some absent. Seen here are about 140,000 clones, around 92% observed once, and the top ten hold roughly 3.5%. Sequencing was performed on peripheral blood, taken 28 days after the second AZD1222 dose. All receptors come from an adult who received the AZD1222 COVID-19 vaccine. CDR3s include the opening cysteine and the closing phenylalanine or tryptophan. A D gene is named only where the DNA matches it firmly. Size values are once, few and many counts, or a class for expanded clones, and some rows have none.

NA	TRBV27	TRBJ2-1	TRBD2	TGTGCCAGCAGTCTTGAGGCTAGCGGGACCTACAATGAGCAGTTCTTC	CASSLEASGTYNEQFF
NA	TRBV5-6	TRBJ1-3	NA	TGTGCCAGCAGCTTTGGAAACACCATATATTTT	CASSFGNTIYF
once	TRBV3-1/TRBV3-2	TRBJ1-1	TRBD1	TGTGCCAGCAGCCCGGGGACAGGGACGTCTGAAGCTTTCTTT	CASSPGTGTSEAFF
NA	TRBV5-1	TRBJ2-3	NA	TGCGCCAGCAGCTACGCGTCAGCGGCCCGCACAGATACGCAGTATTTT	CASSYASAARTDTQYF
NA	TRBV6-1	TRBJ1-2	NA	TGTGCCAGCAGTGAGACCCGCGGTGGCTACACCTTC	CASSETRGGYTF
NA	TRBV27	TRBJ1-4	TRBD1	TGTGCCAGCAGTTATCGGACAGGGCAACAAGAAAAACTGTTTTTT	CASSYRTGQQEKLFF
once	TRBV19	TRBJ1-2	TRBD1	TGTGCCAGTAGTTTCCGGGACAGACCTAACTATGGCTACACCTTC	CASSFRDRPNYGYTF
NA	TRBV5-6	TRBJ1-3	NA	TGTGCCAGCAGCCCGACCGTTTACAGCTCTGGAAACACCATATATTTT	CASSPTVYSSGNTIYF
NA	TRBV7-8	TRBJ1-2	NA	TGTGCCAGCAGCCCCAGCAGGGAACCCAGCTATGGCTACACCTTC	CASSPSREPSYGYTF
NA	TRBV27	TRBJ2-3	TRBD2	TGTGCCAGCAGTTTTTATGGCGGGGAGGGTGATACGCAGTATTTT	CASSFYGGEGDTQYF
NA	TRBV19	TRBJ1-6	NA	TGTGCCAGTAGCACGGCCCACAATTCACCCCTCCACTTT	CASSTAHNSPLHF
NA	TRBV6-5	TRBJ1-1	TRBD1	TGTGCCAGCAGCGGACAGGTGAACACTGAAGCTTTCTTT	CASSGQVNTEAFF
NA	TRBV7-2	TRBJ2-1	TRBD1	TGTGCCAGCAGCCCAGGGACAGGGGCTAGACGGGGGCAGAACAATGAGCAGTTCTTC	CASSPGTGARRGQNNEQFF
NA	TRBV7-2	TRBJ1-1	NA	TGTGCCAGCAGCTTAAACAGTGAAGCTTTCTTT	CASSLNSEAFF
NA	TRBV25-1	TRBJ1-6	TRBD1	TGTGCCAGCAGTGCGACAGGGAGCATTTCACCCCTCCACTTT	CASSATGSISPLHF
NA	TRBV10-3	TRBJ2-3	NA	TGTGCCATCAGTGATTATGACGGCCTCACAGATACGCAGTATTTT	CAISDYDGLTDTQYF
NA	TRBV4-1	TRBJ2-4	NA	TGCGCCTCGAGAGGTCCGGGAAACATTCAGTACTTC	CASRGPGNIQYF
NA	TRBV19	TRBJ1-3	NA	TGTGCCAGTAGTAGACAGCGTGCGATCGCTGGAAACACCATATATTTT	CASSRQRAIAGNTIYF
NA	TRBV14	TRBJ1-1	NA	TGTGCCAGCAGCCAAAGGGTGGGGGCGGACACTGAAGCTTTCTTT	CASSQRVGADTEAFF
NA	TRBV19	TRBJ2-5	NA	TGTGCCAGTAATCAGGGGAGGCAAGAGACCCAGTACTTC	CASNQGRQETQYF
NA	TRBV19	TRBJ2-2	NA	TGTGCCAGTAGTATTTGGGGTAACACCGGGGAGCTGTTTTTT	CASSIWGNTGELFF
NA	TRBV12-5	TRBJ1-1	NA	TGTGCTAGTGGTCCGAGCCAGAACACTGAAGCTTTCTTT	CASGPSQNTEAFF
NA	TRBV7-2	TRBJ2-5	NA	TGTGCCAGCAGCTTAGTTAAGGGAGTCCAAGAGACCCAGTACTTC	CASSLVKGVQETQYF
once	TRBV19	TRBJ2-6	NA	TGTGCCAGTAATGCGGGGGCCACCTCTGGGGCCAACGTCCTGACTTTC	CASNAGATSGANVLTF
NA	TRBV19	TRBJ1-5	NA	TGTGCCAGTAGTTCCCGACAGCCCAATCAGCCCCAGCATTTT	CASSSRQPNQPQHF
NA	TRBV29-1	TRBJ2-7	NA	TGCAGCGTAGTTTCACAGGAGGTTCCCTACGAGCAGTACTTC	CSVVSQEVPYEQYF
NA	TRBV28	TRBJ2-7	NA	TGTGCCAGCAGTTTAGGGAGGCGCGAGCAGTACTTC	CASSLGRREQYF
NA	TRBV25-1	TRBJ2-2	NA	TGTGCCAGCAGTGAAGCTAGCGCCCGTCCCGGGGAGCTGTTTTTT	CASSEASARPGELFF
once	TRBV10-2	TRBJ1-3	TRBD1	TGCGCCAGCAGTGAACAGGGGGGTAAAAACACCATATATTTT	CASSEQGGKNTIYF
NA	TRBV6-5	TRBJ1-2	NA	TGTGCCAGCAGTTTCACTGGTTATGGCTACACCTTC	CASSFTGYGYTF
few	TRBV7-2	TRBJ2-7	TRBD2	TGTGCCAGCAGCTTATGGACTAGCTCCTACGAGCAGTACTTC	CASSLWTSSYEQYF
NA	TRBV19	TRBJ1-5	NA	TGTGCCAGTAGTCCCTCGCTGAATCAGCCCCAGCATTTT	CASSPSLNQPQHF
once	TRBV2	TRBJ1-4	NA	TGTGCCAGCAGTGATATCCCTGGGAGGATTAATGAAAAACTGTTTTTT	CASSDIPGRINEKLFF
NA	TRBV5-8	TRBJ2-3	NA	TGTGCCAGCAGCCCCTGGGGGAATACAGATACGCAGTATTTT	CASSPWGNTDTQYF
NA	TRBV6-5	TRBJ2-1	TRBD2	TGTGCCAGCAGTTTACGGGGTGGCGGGAGGGGTAATGAGCAGTTCTTC	CASSLRGGGRGNEQFF
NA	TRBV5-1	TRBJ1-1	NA	TGCGCCAGCAGCTCGGGACAAACCACTGAAGCTTTCTTT	CASSSGQTTEAFF
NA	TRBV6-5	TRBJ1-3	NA	TGTGCCAGCAGTTACTCGTTCGGTACTCCTGGAAACACCATATATTTT	CASSYSFGTPGNTIYF
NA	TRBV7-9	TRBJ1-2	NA	TGTGCCAGCAGCTCCCCAGGGGCGGCCTATGGCTACACCTTC	CASSSPGAAYGYTF
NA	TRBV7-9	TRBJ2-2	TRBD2	TGTGCCAGCAGCTTAATTGGCGGCGGGAGTGATGGCGGGGAGCTGTTTTTT	CASSLIGGGSDGGELFF
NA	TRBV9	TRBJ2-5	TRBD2	TGTGCCAGCAGCACCGCTAGCGGGAGACAAGAGACCCAGTACTTC	CASSTASGRQETQYF
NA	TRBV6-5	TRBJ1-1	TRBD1	TGTGCCAGCAGATATAAACAGGGGTTGAACACTGAAGCTTTCTTT	CASRYKQGLNTEAFF
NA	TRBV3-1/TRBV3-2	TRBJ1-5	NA	TGTGCCAGCAGCCAAGGGGGCTGGGCTCCGAATCAGCCCCAGCATTTT	CASSQGGWAPNQPQHF
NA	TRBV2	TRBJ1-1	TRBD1	TGTGCCAGCAGGTTACAGGGGGCGACAAGAGGAACTGAAGCTTTCTTT	CASRLQGATRGTEAFF
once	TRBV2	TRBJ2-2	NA	TGTGCCAGCAGTGATGACCTGGACACCGGGGAGCTGTTTTTT	CASSDDLDTGELFF
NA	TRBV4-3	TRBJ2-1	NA	TGCGCCAGCAGCCAAGAGATATACTACAATGAGCAGTTCTTC	CASSQEIYYNEQFF
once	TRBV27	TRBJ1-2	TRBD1	TGTGCCAGCAGTTCGCCAGGGGGCGGCTACACCTTC	CASSSPGGGYTF
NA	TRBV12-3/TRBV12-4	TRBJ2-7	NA	TGTGCCAGCAGTTTAGGAAGGTTGGAGCAGTACTTC	CASSLGRLEQYF
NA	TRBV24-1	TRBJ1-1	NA	TGTGCCACCAGTGGGAGGGACACTGAAGCTTTCTTT	CATSGRDTEAFF
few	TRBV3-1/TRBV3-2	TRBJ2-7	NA	TGTGCCAGCAGCCAAGATCTAGGCGCAGCCTACGAGCAGTACTTC	CASSQDLGAAYEQYF
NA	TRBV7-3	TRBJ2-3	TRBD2	TGTGCCAGCAGCTCCGGACTAGCGGGCTCCCCGGGGGATACGCAGTATTTT	CASSSGLAGSPGDTQYF
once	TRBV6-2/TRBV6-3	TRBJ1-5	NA	TGTGCCAGCAGTTTAAGGGGAACGGGGGGGGTCGATCAGCCCCAGCATTTT	CASSLRGTGGVDQPQHF
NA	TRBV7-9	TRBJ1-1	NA	TGTGCCAGCACGGACGGCCCGGGCACTGAAGCTTTCTTT	CASTDGPGTEAFF
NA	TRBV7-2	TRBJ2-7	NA	TGTGCCAGCAGCTTAACCCGCTCGGGTGAGCAGTACTTC	CASSLTRSGEQYF
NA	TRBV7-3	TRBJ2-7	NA	TGTGCCAGCAGCTTTGGACAGTCCTACGAGCAGTACTTC	CASSFGQSYEQYF
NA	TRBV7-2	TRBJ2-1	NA	TGTGCCAGCAGCTTAGGTCCAGGCCCGGGGTCCAATGAGCAGTTCTTC	CASSLGPGPGSNEQFF
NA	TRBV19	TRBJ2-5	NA	TGTGCCAGTAGTATAGGACAGGGAGGGGAGACCCAGTACTTC	CASSIGQGGETQYF
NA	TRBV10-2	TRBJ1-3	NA	TGCGCCAGCAGTGCGAGAGGACAGCGAGGGGGAAACACCATATATTTT	CASSARGQRGGNTIYF
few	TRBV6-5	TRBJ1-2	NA	TGTGCCAGCGGAACAGGGTCGGGCGGCTACACCTTC	CASGTGSGGYTF
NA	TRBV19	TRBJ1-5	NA	TGTGCCAGTAGCCCCGGACAGATCAATCAGCCCCAGCATTTT	CASSPGQINQPQHF
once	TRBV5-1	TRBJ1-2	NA	TGCGCCAGCAGCGGGACAACCTATGGCTACACCTTC	CASSGTTYGYTF